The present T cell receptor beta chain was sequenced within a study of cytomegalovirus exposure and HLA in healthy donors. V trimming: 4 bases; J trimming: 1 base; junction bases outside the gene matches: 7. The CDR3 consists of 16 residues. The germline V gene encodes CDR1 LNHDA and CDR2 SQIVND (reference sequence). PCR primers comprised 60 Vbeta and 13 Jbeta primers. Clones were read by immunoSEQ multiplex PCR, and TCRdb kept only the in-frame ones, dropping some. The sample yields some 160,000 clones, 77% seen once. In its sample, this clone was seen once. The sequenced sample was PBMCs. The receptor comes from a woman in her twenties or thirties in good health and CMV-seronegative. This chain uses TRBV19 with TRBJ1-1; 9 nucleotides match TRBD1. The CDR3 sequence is CASSKNRGLANTEAFF. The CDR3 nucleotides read TGTGCCAGTAGTAAAAACAGGGGGCTAGCGAACACTGAAGCTTTCTTT.